This is a list of T cell receptor beta chains from one sample in a study of blood T cell repertoires in COVID-19. Assay used: immunoSEQ multiplex PCR; TCRdb lists only in-frame clones, some missing. The sample lists under 150,000 clones; about four fifths were seen once. What was sequenced was peripheral blood. These receptors all stem from a woman aged 55-70 years with acute or convalescent COVID-19. The CDR3 runs from the conserved cysteine through the conserved F or W. The D gene is left open where the match is weak. Size tells how often a clone was seen (once, few, many) or the class of an expanded clone, and some rows leave it out.

V gene	clone size	J gene	D gene	CDR3 DNA	CDR3 protein
TRBV12-3/TRBV12-4	.	TRBJ2-3	TRBD2	TGTGCCAGCAGTTTGGGGGGGGCAGATACGCAGTATTTT	CASSLGGADTQYF
TRBV28	.	TRBJ1-1	.	TGTGCCAGCAGTACTCAAGTGGACACTGAAGCTTTCTTT	CASSTQVDTEAFF
TRBV7-8	.	TRBJ1-1	.	TGTGCCAGCAGACCCCACACAGGAGGGACTGAAGCTTTCTTT	CASRPHTGGTEAFF
TRBV5-1	.	TRBJ2-3	.	TGCGCCAGCAGCTTGGGGACTACCACAGATACGCAGTATTTT	CASSLGTTTDTQYF
TRBV24-1	.	TRBJ2-2	TRBD2	TGTGCCACCAGTGGTAGCGGGAGAATTTTGAACACCGGGGAGCTGTTTTTT	CATSGSGRILNTGELFF
TRBV6-6	.	TRBJ2-2	.	TGTGCCAGCAGTCGAAAACCACGCGGTGTCACCGGGGAGCTGTTTTTT	CASSRKPRGVTGELFF
TRBV6-1	.	TRBJ1-1	.	TGTGCCAGCAGTGAAGCGGCCCCAGGGCCTACCGGCTCTTTT	CASSEAAPGPTGSF
TRBV19	few	TRBJ1-1	.	TGTGCCAGTAGTATGAGTCAACCCGGCACTGAAGCTTTCTTT	CASSMSQPGTEAFF
TRBV6-5	.	TRBJ2-5	.	TGTGCCAGCACAGGGACTTCGAGGGAGACCCAGTACTTC	CASTGTSRETQYF
TRBV29-1	.	TRBJ2-3	.	TGCAGCGTTGACCCGGCTCGAAGGGGTACAGATACGCAGTATTTT	CSVDPARRGTDTQYF
TRBV3-1/TRBV3-2	.	TRBJ1-6	.	TGTGCCAGCAGCCGGGCGGACAGTCATAATTCACCCCTCCACTTT	CASSRADSHNSPLHF
TRBV18	.	TRBJ2-3	.	TGTGCCAGCTCACCCCTCCCTGAGACAGATACGCAGTATTTT	CASSPLPETDTQYF
TRBV10-1	.	TRBJ2-3	TRBD2	TGCGCCAGCAGTGTCCTTAGCGGGAGCACAGATACGCAGTATTTT	CASSVLSGSTDTQYF
TRBV19	.	TRBJ1-4	.	TGTGCCAGTAGTATTCGGTCGGGAGCTAATGAAAAACTGTTTTTT	CASSIRSGANEKLFF
TRBV2	.	TRBJ1-4	.	TGTGCCAGCAGTGAACAAGGGCAGGGAGAAAAACTGTTTTTT	CASSEQGQGEKLFF
TRBV28	.	TRBJ1-5	.	TGTGCCAGCAGCTCCCTAGCCGGATCCAATCAGCCCCAGCATTTT	CASSSLAGSNQPQHF
TRBV19	.	TRBJ1-3	.	TGTGCCAGTGGCGAAGGACACCTCTCTGGAAACACCATATATTTT	CASGEGHLSGNTIYF
TRBV6-5	.	TRBJ2-7	.	TGTGCCAGCAGTTACTCCTCAAACACTGAGGTCTACGAGCAGTACTTC	CASSYSSNTEVYEQYF
TRBV3-1/TRBV3-2	.	TRBJ1-4	.	TGTGCCAGCAGGGAACAGGGAGTTACTAATGAAAAACTGTTTTTT	CASREQGVTNEKLFF
TRBV12-3/TRBV12-4	.	TRBJ1-4	.	TGTGCCAGCAGTGAGGTATCGGGTAAAAAACTGTTTTTT	CASSEVSGKKLFF
TRBV9	.	TRBJ1-1	TRBD1	TGTGCCAGCAGCACGCGGACAGGGAGCACTGAAGCTTTCTTT	CASSTRTGSTEAFF
TRBV11-2	.	TRBJ2-1	TRBD2	TGTGCCAGCAGCCCGAGCGGGAGGGGGAATGAGCAGTTCTTC	CASSPSGRGNEQFF
TRBV18	.	TRBJ2-7	.	TGTGCCAGCTCCCAGACGCAGTCGGCCAGCGGCGAGCAGTACTTC	CASSQTQSASGEQYF
TRBV3-1/TRBV3-2	few	TRBJ1-3	.	TGTGCCAGCAGCCAAGATCAGGACTTCTTCGTTACGGGAAACACCATATATTTT	CASSQDQDFFVTGNTIYF
TRBV4-2	few	TRBJ1-3	.	TGTGCCAGCAGCCAAGAGTCGGTACCCTCCTCTGGAAACACCATATATTTT	CASSQESVPSSGNTIYF
TRBV27	once	TRBJ2-1	.	TGTGCCAGCAGTCCAACAGGGCTTTCCTACAATGAGCAGTTCTTC	CASSPTGLSYNEQFF
TRBV7-6	.	TRBJ2-7	TRBD2	TGTGCCAGCAGCTTCGGTCTAGCGGGAGAGTTGTCCTACGAGCAGTACTTC	CASSFGLAGELSYEQYF
TRBV5-1	few	TRBJ2-3	TRBD1	TGCGCCAGCAGCTGGGGGGACAGGTCTAGACTTCTAACGCAGTATTTT	CASSWGDRSRLLTQYF
TRBV7-9	.	TRBJ1-1	.	TGTGCCAGCAGCCCAAGGGGCGGGGGCGCGGGGTTGAACACTGAAGCTTTCTTT	CASSPRGGGAGLNTEAFF
TRBV10-3	.	TRBJ2-7	TRBD1	TGTGCCATTTCAGACGGGACAGGGGGTTACGAGCAGTACTTC	CAISDGTGGYEQYF
TRBV7-8	.	TRBJ2-5	.	TGTGCCAGCAGCCCCCGGGTCACGTTCGAAGAGACCCAGTACTTC	CASSPRVTFEETQYF
TRBV3-1/TRBV3-2	.	TRBJ1-2	.	TGTGCCAGCAGCCAAGACAACTCTGATGGCTACACCTTC	CASSQDNSDGYTF